A selection of T cell receptor beta chains follows, all from one sample in a study of T cells in Graves' hyperthyroidism and ophthalmopathy. TCRdb reanalysed the multiplex PCR reads using MiXCR and keeps one entry per CDR3 protein. Altogether 600,000 or so distinct CDR3 sequences are present, under 20% being singletons, with the ten largest covering over 3.5%. Sequencing used blood. All receptors come from a woman younger than 45 with Graves' hyperthyroidism. CDR3s include the opening cysteine and the closing phenylalanine or tryptophan. Clone sizes are given selectively: once, few, many, or a class where the clone is expanded.

>few|TRBV29-1|TRBJ2-3
CSLRGPSTDTQYF
>many|TRBV11-1|TRBJ2-1
CASSLGRSYNEQFF
>many|TRBV27|TRBJ2-1
CASSLMLAGGDEQFF
>.|TRBV19|TRBJ1-1
CASSIQGSTEAFF
>many|TRBV7-2|TRBJ2-7
CASSFSTTYEQYF
>.|TRBV6-5|TRBJ1-5
CASSYLSGRGNQPQHF
>few|TRBV20-1|TRBJ1-1
CSAREGQAGSLKAFF
>.|TRBV11-2|TRBJ2-7
CASSLGPRTGLFYEQYF
>few|TRBV10-3|TRBJ2-7
CAIRGVGGYHEQYF
>many|TRBV30|TRBJ1-1
CAWSTRQEAFF
>once|TRBV4-3|TRBJ2-1
CASSQDPSGAAYNEQFF
>.|TRBV5-1|TRBJ1-1
CASSSGGTTEAFF
>.|TRBV29-1|TRBJ2-2
CSVAGASTNTGELFF
>many|TRBV5-1|TRBJ1-1
CASSLAQNTEAFF